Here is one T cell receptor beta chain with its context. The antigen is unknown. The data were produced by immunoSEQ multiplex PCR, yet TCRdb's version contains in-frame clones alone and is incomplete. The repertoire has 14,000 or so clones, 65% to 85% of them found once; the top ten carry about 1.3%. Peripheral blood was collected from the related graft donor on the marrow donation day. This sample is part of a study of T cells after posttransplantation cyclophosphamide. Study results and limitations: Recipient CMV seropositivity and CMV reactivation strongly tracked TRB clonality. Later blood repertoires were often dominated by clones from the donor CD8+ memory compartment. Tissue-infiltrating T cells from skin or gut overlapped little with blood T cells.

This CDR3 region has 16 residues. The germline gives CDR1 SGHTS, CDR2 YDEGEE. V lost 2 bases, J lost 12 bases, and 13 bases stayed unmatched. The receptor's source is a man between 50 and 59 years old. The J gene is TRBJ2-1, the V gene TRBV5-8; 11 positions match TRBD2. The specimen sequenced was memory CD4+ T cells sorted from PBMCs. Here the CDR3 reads CASSFVTSGALGGQFF. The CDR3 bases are TGTGCCAGCAGCTTTGTGACTAGCGGGGCCCTGGGGGGGCAGTTCTTC.